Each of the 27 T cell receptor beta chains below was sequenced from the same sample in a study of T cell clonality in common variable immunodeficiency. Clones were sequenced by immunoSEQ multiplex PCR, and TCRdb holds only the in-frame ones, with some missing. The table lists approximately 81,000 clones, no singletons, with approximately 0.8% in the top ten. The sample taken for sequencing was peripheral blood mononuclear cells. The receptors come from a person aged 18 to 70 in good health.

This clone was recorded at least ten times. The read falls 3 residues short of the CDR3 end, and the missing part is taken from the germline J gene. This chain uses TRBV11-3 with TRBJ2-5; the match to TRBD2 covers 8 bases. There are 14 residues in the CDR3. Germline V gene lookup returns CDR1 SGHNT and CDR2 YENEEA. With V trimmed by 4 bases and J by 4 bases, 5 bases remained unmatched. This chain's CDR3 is CASSSGLERETQYF. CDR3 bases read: TGTGCCAGCAGCTCGGGACTAGAACGAGAGACC.

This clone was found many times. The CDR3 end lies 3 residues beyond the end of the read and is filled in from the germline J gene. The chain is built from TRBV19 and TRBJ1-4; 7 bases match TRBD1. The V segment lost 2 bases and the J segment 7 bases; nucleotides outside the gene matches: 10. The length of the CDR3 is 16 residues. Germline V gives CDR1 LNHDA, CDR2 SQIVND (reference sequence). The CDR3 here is CASSIFSPGGIEKLFF. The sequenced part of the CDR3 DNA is TGTGCCAGTAGTATATTCTCGCCAGGGGGTATTGAAAAA.

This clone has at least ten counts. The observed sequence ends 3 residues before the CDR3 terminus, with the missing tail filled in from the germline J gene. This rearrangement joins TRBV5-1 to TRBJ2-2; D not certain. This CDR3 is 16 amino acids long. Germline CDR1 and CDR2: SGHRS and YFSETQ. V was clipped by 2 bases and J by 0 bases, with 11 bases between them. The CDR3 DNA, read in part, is TGCGCCAGCAGCTTCAATGCCAGGTCGAACACCGGGGAG. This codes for CASSFNARSNTGE. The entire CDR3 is CASSFNARSNTGELFF.

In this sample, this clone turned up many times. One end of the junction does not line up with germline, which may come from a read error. CDR3 amino acids: CASSGTGDRHTGELFF. The CDR3 bases that were read are TGCGCCAGCAGCGGGACAGGGGACAGGCACACCGGGGAG. The chain couples TRBV4-2 to TRBJ2-2; 10 bases fit TRBD1. The read is 3 residues too short to cover the CDR3 end, so that end is filled in from the germline J gene. This CDR3 is 16 amino acids long. Germline V gives CDR1 LGHNA, CDR2 YNFKEQ.

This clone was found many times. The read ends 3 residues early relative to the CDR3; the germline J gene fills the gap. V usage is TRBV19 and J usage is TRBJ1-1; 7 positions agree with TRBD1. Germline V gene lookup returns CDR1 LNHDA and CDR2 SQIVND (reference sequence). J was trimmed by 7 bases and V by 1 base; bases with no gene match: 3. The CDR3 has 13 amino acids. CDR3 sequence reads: CASSIGDRVEAFF. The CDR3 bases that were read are TGTGCCAGTAGTATAGGAGACAGGGTTGAA.

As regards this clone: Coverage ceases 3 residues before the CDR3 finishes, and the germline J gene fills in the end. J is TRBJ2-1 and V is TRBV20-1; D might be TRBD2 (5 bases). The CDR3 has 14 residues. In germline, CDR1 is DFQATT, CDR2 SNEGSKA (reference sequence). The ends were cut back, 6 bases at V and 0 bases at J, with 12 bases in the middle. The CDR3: CSAGLDSSYNEQFF. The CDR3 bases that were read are TGCAGTGCCGGACTGGATAGCTCCTACAATGAG.

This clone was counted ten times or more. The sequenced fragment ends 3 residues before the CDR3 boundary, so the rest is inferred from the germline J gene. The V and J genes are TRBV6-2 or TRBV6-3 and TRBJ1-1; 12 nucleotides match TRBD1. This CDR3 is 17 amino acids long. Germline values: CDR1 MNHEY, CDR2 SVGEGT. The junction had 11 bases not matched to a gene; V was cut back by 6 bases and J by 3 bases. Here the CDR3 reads CASSYARDRGRDTEAFF. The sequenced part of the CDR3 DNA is TGTGCCAGCAGCTACGCGAGGGACAGGGGGCGAGACACTGAA.

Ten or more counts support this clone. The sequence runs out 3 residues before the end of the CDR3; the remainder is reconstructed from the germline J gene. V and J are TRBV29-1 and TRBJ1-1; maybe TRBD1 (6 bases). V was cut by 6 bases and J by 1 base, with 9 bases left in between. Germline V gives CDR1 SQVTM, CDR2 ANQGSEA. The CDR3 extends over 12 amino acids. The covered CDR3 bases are TGCAGCGTGGGGACACGGAACACTGAA. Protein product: CSVGTRNTE. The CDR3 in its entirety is CSVGTRNTEAFF.

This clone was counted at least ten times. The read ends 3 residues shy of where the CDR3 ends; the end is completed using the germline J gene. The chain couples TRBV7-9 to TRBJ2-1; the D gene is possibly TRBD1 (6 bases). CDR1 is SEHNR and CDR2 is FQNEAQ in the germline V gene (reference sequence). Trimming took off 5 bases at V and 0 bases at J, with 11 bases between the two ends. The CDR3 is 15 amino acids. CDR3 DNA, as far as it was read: TGTGCCAGCAGCCTAACAGGGAACTCCTACAATGAG. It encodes CASSLTGNSYNE. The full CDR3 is CASSLTGNSYNEQFF.

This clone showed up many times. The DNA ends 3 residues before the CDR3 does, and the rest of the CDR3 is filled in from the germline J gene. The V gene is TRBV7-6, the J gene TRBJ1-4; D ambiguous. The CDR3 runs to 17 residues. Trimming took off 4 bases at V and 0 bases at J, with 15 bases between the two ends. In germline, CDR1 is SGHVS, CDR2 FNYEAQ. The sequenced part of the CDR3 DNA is TGTGCCAGCAGCTCCTTGGGTTTGACTTCAACTAATGAAAAA. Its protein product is CASSSLGLTSTNEK. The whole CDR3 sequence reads CASSSLGLTSTNEKLFF.

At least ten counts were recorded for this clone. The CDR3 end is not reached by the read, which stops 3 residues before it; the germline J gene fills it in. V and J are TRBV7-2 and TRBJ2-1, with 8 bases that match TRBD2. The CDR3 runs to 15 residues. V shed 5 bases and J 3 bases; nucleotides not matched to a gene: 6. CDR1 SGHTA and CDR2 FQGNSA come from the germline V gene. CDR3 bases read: TGTGCCAGCAGCCTTAGCGGGACAAGCTACAATGAG. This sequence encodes CASSLSGTSYNE. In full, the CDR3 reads CASSLSGTSYNEQFF.

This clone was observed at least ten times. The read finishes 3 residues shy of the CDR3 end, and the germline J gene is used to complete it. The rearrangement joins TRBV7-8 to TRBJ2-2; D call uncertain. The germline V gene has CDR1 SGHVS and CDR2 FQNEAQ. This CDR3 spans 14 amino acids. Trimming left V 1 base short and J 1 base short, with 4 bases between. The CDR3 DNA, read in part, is TGTGCCAGCAGCTTAGGACAGAACACCGGGGAG. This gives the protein CASSLGQNTGE. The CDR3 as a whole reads CASSLGQNTGELFF.

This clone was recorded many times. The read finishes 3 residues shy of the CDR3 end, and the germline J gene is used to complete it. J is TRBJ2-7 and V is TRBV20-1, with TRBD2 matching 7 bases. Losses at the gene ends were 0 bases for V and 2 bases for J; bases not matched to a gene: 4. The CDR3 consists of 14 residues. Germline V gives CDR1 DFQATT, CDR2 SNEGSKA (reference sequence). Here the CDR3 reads CSAREEREPYEQYF. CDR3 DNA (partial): TGCAGTGCTAGAGAGGAGCGGGAACCCTACGAG.

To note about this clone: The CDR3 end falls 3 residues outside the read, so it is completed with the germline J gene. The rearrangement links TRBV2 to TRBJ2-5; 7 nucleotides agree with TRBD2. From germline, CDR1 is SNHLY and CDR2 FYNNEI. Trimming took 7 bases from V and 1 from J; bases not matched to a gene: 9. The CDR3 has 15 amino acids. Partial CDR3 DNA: TGTGCCAGCACCGCCTTACTAGCGAGCCAAGAGACC. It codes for CASTALLASQET. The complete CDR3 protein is CASTALLASQETQYF.

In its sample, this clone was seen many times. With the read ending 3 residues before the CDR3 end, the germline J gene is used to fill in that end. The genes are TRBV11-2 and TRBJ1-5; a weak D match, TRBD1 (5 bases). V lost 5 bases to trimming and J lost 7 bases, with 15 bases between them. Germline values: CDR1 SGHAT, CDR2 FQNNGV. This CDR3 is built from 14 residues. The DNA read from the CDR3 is TGTGCCAGCAGCCCCGGACATAACTTGCAGCCC. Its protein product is CASSPGHNLQP. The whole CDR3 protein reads CASSPGHNLQPQHF.

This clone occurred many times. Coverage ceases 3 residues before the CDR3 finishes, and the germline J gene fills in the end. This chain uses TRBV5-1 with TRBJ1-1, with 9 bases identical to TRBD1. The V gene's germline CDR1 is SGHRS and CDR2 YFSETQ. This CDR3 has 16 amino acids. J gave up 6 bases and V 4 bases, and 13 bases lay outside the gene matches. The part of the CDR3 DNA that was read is TGCGCCAGCAGCGTCGGGACAGGGTATGTCAGTGCTGAA. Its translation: CASSVGTGYVSAE. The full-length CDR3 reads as CASSVGTGYVSAEAFF.

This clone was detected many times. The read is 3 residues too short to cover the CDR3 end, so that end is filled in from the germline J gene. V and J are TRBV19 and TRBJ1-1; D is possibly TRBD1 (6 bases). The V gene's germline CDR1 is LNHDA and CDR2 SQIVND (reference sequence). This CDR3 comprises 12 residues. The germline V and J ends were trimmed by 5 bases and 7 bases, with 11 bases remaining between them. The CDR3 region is CASSGRGIEAFF. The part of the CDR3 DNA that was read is TGTGCCAGTAGTGGCAGGGGCATTGAA.

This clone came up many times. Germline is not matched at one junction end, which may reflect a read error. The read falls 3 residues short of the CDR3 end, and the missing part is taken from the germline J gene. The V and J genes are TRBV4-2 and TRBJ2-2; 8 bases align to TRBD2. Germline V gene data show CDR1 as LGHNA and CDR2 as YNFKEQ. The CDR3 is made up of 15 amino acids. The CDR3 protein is CASSLSGTQPGELFF. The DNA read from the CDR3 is TGCGCCAGCAGCCTTAGCGGGACCCAACCCGGGGAG.

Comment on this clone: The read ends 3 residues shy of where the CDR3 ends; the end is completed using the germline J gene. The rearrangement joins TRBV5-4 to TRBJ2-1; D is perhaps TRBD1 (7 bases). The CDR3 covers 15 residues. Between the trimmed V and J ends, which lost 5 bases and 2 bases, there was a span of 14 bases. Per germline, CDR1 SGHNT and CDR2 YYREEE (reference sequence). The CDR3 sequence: CASRQAGQTYNEQFF. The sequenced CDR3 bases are TGTGCCAGCAGGCAGGCGGGACAGACCTACAATGAG.

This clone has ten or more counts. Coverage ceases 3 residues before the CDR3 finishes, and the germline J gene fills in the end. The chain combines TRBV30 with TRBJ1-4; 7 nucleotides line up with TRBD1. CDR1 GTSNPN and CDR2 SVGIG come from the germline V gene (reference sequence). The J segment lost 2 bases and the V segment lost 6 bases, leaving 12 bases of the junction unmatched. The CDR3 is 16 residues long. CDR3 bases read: TGTGCCTGTCCAGGGGGACAGTCGACGACTAATGAAAAA. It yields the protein CACPGGQSTTNEK. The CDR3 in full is CACPGGQSTTNEKLFF.

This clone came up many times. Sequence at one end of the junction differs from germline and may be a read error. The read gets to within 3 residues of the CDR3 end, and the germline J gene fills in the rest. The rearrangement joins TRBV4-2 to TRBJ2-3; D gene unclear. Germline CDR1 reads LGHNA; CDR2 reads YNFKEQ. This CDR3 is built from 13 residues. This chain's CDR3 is CASSPRHLDTQYF. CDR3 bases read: TGCGCCAGCAGCCCCAGACACCTAGATACG.

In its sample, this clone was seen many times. The CDR3 bases that were read are TGTGCCAGCAGTTTATCCTTGGCTGGCGGCCCCTACAATGAG. This translates into CASSLSLAGGPYNE. Given in full, the CDR3 is CASSLSLAGGPYNEQFF. The chain carries TRBV28 and TRBJ2-1; no reliable D call. The CDR3 end falls 3 residues outside the read, so it is completed with the germline J gene. The V gene lost 1 base and the J gene lost 2 bases, with 15 bases spanning the gap. This CDR3 comprises 17 residues. Germline CDR1 MDHEN, CDR2 SYDVKM.

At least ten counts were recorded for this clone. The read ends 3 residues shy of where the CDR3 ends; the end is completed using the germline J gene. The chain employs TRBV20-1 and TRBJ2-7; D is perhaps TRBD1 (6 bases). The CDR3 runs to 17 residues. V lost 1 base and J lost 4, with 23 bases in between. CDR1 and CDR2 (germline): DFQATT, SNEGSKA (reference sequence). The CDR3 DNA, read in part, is TGCAGTGCTAGAGTAATGGTGGGGGTTACAGGGCGATACGAG. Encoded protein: CSARVMVGVTGRYE. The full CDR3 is CSARVMVGVTGRYEQYF.

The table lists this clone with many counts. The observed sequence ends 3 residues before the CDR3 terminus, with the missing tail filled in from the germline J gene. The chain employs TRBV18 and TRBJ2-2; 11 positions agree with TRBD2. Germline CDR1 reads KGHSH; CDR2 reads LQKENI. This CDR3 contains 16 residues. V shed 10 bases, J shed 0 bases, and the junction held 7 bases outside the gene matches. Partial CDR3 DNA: TGTGCCACCCTCCTTAGCGGGAGGGCGAACACCGGGGAG. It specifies CATLLSGRANTGE. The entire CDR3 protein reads CATLLSGRANTGELFF. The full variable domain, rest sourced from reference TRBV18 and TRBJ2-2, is NAGVMQNPRHLVRRRGQEARLRCSPMKGHSHVYWYRQLPEEGLKFMVYLQKENIIDESGMPKERFSAEFPKEGPSILRIQQVVRGDSAAYFCATLLSGRANTGELFFGEGSRLTVL.

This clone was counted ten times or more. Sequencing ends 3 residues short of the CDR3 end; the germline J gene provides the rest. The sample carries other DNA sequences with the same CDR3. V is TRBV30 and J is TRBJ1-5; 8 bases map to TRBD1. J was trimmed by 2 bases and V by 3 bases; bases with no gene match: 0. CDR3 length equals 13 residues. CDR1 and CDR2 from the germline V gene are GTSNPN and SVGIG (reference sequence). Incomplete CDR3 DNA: TGTGCCTGGAGGACAGGGGGCAATCAGCCC. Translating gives CAWRTGGNQP. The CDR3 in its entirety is CAWRTGGNQPQHF. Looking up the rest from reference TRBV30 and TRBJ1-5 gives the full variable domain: SQTIHQWPATLVQPVGSPLSLECTVEGTSNPNLYWYRQAAGRGLQLLFYSVGIGQISSEVPQNLSASRPQDRQFILSSKKLLLSDSGFYLCAWRTGGNQPQHFGDGTRLSIL.

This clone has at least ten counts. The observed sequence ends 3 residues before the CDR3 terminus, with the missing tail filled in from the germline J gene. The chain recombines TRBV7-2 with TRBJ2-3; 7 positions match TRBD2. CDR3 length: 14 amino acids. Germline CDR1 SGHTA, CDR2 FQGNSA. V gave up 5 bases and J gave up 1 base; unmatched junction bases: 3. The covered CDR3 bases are TGTGCCAGCAGCCCAAGCGGGGGCACAGATACG. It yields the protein CASSPSGGTDT. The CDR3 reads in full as CASSPSGGTDTQYF.

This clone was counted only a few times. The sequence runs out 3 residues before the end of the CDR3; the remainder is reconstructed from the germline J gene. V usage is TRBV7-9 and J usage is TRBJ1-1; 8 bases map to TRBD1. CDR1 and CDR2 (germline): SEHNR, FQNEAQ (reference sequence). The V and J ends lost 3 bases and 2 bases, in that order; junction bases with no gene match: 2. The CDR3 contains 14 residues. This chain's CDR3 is CASSLGTGNTEAFF. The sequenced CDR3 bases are TGTGCCAGCAGCTTGGGGACAGGTAACACTGAA.